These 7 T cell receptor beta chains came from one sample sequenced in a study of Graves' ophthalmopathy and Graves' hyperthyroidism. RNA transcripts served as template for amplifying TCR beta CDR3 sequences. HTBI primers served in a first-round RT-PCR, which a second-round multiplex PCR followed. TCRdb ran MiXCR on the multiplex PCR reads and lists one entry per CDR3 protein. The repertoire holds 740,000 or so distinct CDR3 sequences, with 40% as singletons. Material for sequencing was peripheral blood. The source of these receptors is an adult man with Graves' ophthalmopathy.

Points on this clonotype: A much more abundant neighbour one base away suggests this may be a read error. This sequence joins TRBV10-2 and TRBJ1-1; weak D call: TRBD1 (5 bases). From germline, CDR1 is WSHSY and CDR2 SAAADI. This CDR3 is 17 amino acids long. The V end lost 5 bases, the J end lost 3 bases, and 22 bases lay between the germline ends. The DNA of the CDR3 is TGCGCCAGCAGTTGGGAAGACAGCACCCTCTTGGACACTGAAGCTTTCTTT. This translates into CASSWEDSTLLDTEAFF.

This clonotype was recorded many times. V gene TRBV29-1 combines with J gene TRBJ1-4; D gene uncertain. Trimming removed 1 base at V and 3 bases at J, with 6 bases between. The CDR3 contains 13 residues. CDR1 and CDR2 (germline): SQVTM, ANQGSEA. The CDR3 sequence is CSVEVAANEKLFF. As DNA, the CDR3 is TGCAGCGTTGAAGTTGCGGCTAATGAAAAACTGTTTTTT.

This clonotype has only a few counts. CDR3 in amino acids: CSAPSEYEQYF. The CDR3 coding sequence is TGCAGTGCTCCTAGCGAGTACGAGCAGTACTTC. The chain recombines TRBV20-1 with TRBJ2-7; the D gene is possibly TRBD2 (6 bases). The CDR3 is 11 amino acids. V dropped 5 bases and J dropped 4 bases, with 9 bases sitting between them. From germline, CDR1 is DFQATT and CDR2 SNEGSKA (reference sequence).

The CDR3 bases are TGTGCCAGTAGTAACCTAGGGGTATGGGAACAGCCCCAGCATTTT. Translated, it gives CASSNLGVWEQPQHF. The V gene is TRBV19, the J gene TRBJ1-5; maybe TRBD1 (5 bases). From germline, CDR1 is LNHDA and CDR2 SQIVND (reference sequence). V dropped 4 bases and J dropped 7 bases, with 17 bases sitting between them. The CDR3 is 15 residues long.

CDR3 sequence (DNA): TGTGCCAGCAGCCCCGCGGGAGCCGAACGGAAACTGTTTTTT. Translating it yields CASSPAGAERKLFF. This chain uses TRBV7-2 with TRBJ1-4, with D unclear. Germline V gene sequence: CDR1 SGHTA, CDR2 FQGNSA. V lost 5 bases and J lost 11, with 18 bases in between. CDR3 length: 14 amino acids.

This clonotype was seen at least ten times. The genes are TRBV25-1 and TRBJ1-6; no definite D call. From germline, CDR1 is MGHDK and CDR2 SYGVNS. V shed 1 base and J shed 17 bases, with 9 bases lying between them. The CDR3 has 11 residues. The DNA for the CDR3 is TGTGCCAGCAGTGAATTGGGATCAGTCCACTTT. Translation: CASSELGSVHF.

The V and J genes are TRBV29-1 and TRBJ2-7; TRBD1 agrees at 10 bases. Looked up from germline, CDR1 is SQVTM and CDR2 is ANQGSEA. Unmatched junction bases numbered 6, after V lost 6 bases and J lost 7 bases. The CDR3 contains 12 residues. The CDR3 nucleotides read TGCAGCGTGGACAGGGGGGAGGGTGAGCAGTACTTC. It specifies CSVDRGEGEQYF.